One sample yielded the 17 T cell receptor beta chains listed below, sequenced in a study of T cell repertoires in cytomegalovirus infection. MiXCR was run by TCRdb on the reads, yielding one entry per CDR3 protein. Among hundreds of thousands of distinct CDR3 sequences listed, roughly 36% were seen once. The sample was PBMCs. The receptors were gathered from a human donor in good health (CMV status not recorded). Some clones in this sample may be carry-over from other donors' samples.

With regard to this clonotype: Germline and junction disagree at one end, which may indicate a read error. The chain joins TRBV12-3 or TRBV12-4 to TRBJ1-2; the D gene is possibly TRBD1 (5 bases). The CDR3 spans 14 residues. CDR3: CASTPEGPLEGYPF. Written as DNA, the CDR3 is TGTGCCAGCACTCCAGAGGGACCTCTAGAGGGCTACCCCTTC.

This clonotype was counted between two and nine times. The chain couples TRBV19 to TRBJ2-7; 8 positions agree with TRBD2. CDR1 is LNHDA and CDR2 is SQIVND in the germline V gene (reference sequence). The length of the CDR3 is 15 residues. V was pared by 9 bases and J by 3 bases, with 13 bases of the junction left unmatched. CDR3 protein: CASSSSGGSFYEQYF. The CDR3 coding sequence is TGTGCCAGCTCGTCCTCGGGAGGGTCTTTCTACGAGCAGTACTTC.

The chain couples TRBV6-1 to TRBJ1-5; D call uncertain. The V end was cut by 5 bases, the J end by 5 bases, with 10 bases between. There are 13 residues in the CDR3. The germline V gene encodes CDR1 MNHNS and CDR2 SASEGT. CDR3 sequence (DNA): TGTGCCAGCAGTCATCACAGCGATCAGCCCCAGCATTTT. It translates to CASSHHSDQPQHF.

On this clonotype itself: A much larger clone lies a single base off, so this may be a read error. Since the CDR3 does not end with the conserved phenylalanine or tryptophan, this likely comes from a read error. The chain combines TRBV6-5 with TRBJ2-5; 7 positions match TRBD2. Germline lookup yields CDR1 MNHEY and CDR2 SVGAGI. Trimming removed 0 bases from V and 2 bases from J; junction bases left unmatched: 9. The CDR3 spans 17 residues. As DNA, the CDR3 is TGTGCCAGCAGTTACTCACCTAGCACGGGGGGACAAGAGACCCAGTACTTA. Translation gives CASSYSPSTGGQETQYL.

As concerns this clonotype: At one end, the junction sequence differs from germline, possibly due to a read error. The chain carries TRBV6-1 and TRBJ1-3; D not resolved. The CDR3 covers 17 residues. The V gene's germline CDR1 is MNHNS and CDR2 SASEGT. The CDR3 DNA reads TGTGCCAGCAGTCCGAACCTTCTGGGGAACTCTGGAAACACCATATCTTTT. Its translation is CASSPNLLGNSGNTISF.

This clonotype was detected ten times or more. This chain uses TRBV7-8 with TRBJ1-3, with D possibly TRBD1 on 6 matching bases. There are 16 residues in the CDR3. CDR1 and CDR2 (germline): SGHVS, FQNEAQ. V lost 5 bases, J lost 0 bases, and 14 bases lay in between. CDR3 residues: CASSALGQSSGNTIYF. The DNA of the CDR3 is TGTGCCAGCAGCGCCCTCGGACAGAGCTCTGGAAACACCATATATTTT.

The V call is TRBV6-5, the J call TRBJ1-6; 8 bases are a match to TRBD1. Per germline, CDR1 MNHEY and CDR2 SVGAGI. V lost 0 bases, J lost 0 bases, and 10 bases stayed unmatched. CDR3 length: 20 residues. CDR3 coding DNA: TGTGCCAGCAGTTACTCCTATGCGGGACAGGCGAGCTCCTATAATTCACCCCTCCACTTT. It encodes CASSYSYAGQASSYNSPLHF.

This clonotype has a handful of counts. The chain employs TRBV19 and TRBJ1-5; 7 nucleotides match TRBD1. CDR3 size: 16 residues. The germline V gene has CDR1 LNHDA and CDR2 SQIVND (reference sequence). Losses at the gene ends were 1 base for V and 0 bases for J; bases not matched to a gene: 3. The CDR3 reads CASSIAGTDSNQPQHF. The CDR3 nucleotides are TGTGCCAGTAGTATAGCGGGGACAGATAGCAATCAGCCCCAGCATTTT.

This clonotype was seen more than once but under ten times. The chain links TRBV10-3 to TRBJ1-4, with D possibly matching TRBD1 (5 bases). Germline V CDR1 and CDR2: ENHRY, SYGVKD. The CDR3 has 13 amino acids. The V and J ends lost 7 bases and 2 bases respectively, with 8 bases between them. The CDR3 reads CAINSGTNEKLFF. The CDR3 DNA follows: TGTGCCATCAATTCAGGGACTAATGAAAAACTGTTTTTT.

This clonotype was observed a handful of times. The rearrangement uses TRBV6-2 or TRBV6-3 and TRBJ1-2; the match to TRBD1 covers 8 bases. CDR1 is MNHEY, CDR2 SVGEGT, per germline. V lost 2 bases, J lost 8 bases, and 10 bases stayed unmatched. This CDR3 is built from 15 residues. The chain's CDR3 is CASSYHDRGFSGYTF. The CDR3 region has the DNA TGTGCCAGCAGTTACCACGACAGGGGTTTCTCCGGCTACACCTTC.

This clonotype has only a few counts. The rearrangement uses TRBV12-3 or TRBV12-4 and TRBJ2-2; D perhaps matches TRBD1 (5 bases). The CDR3 has 15 residues. V lost 5 bases to trimming and J lost 5 bases, with 15 bases between them. In DNA form, the CDR3 reads TGTGCCAGCAGTCGAATAGCCAGGGCGACCGGGGAGCTGTTTTTT. Translation: CASSRIARATGELFF.

The chain is built from TRBV7-8 and TRBJ2-1; 10 nucleotides agree with TRBD2. V lost 1 base, J lost 10 bases, and 7 bases stayed unmatched. The CDR3 loop spans 15 amino acids. Germline V gene data show CDR1 as SGHVS and CDR2 as FQNEAQ. As DNA, the CDR3 is TGTGCCAGCAGCTTAGGCTCCCTAGCGGGAGTGGAGCAGTTCTTC. Translated, it gives CASSLGSLAGVEQFF.

The CDR3 sequence: CASSARGSGAYEQYF. The CDR3 nucleotides are TGTGCCAGCAGCGCTCGGGGCTCGGGCGCCTACGAGCAGTACTTC. The chain combines TRBV7-9 with TRBJ2-7; the D call may be TRBD1 or TRBD2 (5 bases each). Trimming cost V 5 bases and J 2 bases, with 16 bases left between them. The CDR3 has 15 amino acids. Germline V gives CDR1 SEHNR, CDR2 FQNEAQ (reference sequence).

A few counts support this clonotype. This chain links TRBV28 with TRBJ2-7, with a tentative D call TRBD1 (6 bases). The ends were cut back, 8 bases at V and 1 base at J, with 18 bases in the middle. The germline gives CDR1 MDHEN, CDR2 SYDVKM. The CDR3 is 15 amino acids. This CDR3 reads CASGNRAFGSYEQYF. CDR3 nucleotide sequence: TGTGCCAGCGGCAACAGGGCATTCGGGTCCTACGAGCAGTACTTC.

Ten or more counts support this clonotype. The chain uses TRBV7-2 and TRBJ2-3; 8 bases are shared with TRBD2. V was clipped by 6 bases and J by 1 base; unmatched bases: 15. The CDR3 spans 18 residues. Germline V CDR1 and CDR2: SGHTA, FQGNSA. CDR3 in DNA: TGTGCCAGCAGTCAGAGGCGAGCGGGAGACCGTGGCACAGATACGCAGTATTTT. Its translation is CASSQRRAGDRGTDTQYF.

This rearrangement joins TRBV28 to TRBJ2-7; D is undetermined. Germline assignment: CDR1 MDHEN and CDR2 SYDVKM. The CDR3 has 12 amino acids. V was cut by 0 bases and J by 7 bases, with 7 bases left in between. The CDR3 here is CASSLWGQEQYF. CDR3 DNA sequence: TGTGCCAGCAGTTTATGGGGTCAAGAGCAGTACTTC.

Comments on this clonotype: Relative to the germline gene, one junction end is altered; a read error may explain this. The chain links TRBV6-6 to TRBJ1-3, with 8 bases aligning to TRBD1. This CDR3 comprises 14 residues. Germline CDR1 reads MNHNY; CDR2 reads SVGAGI (reference sequence). The DNA of the CDR3 is TGTGCCAGCAGTCGCCAGGGGGCAGGAAACACCAGATATTTT. This sequence encodes CASSRQGAGNTRYF.